This passage covers 4 T cell receptor beta chains from one sample sequenced in a study of cytomegalovirus exposure and HLA in healthy donors. Primers: 60 Vbeta forward and 13 Jbeta reverse. Profiling relied on immunoSEQ multiplex PCR, and the TCRdb table lists in-frame clones only, not all of them. The sample includes under 150,000 clones, about two thirds seen only once; the top ten take less than 3.5%. Sequences were obtained from PBMCs. These receptor sequences come from a human donor in good health.

This chain joins TRBV7-3 and TRBJ1-6; D is perhaps TRBD1 (6 bases). V was pared by 0 bases and J by 5 bases, with 8 bases between. The CDR3 length is 15 residues. The germline V gene encodes CDR1 SGHTA and CDR2 FQGTGA. Here the CDR3 DNA reads TGTGCCAGCAGCTTAACGGGGGCACATAATTCACCCCTCCACTTT. The encoded protein is CASSLTGAHNSPLHF.

V gene TRBV5-1 combines with J gene TRBJ2-5; 12 positions agree with TRBD2. The CDR3 totals 17 residues. V shed 4 bases, J shed 1 base, and the junction held 8 bases outside the gene matches. Germline lookup yields CDR1 SGHRS and CDR2 YFSETQ. This CDR3 reads CASSPSLAGGSQETQYF. The CDR3 nucleotides read TGCGCCAGCAGCCCCTCGCTAGCGGGAGGGTCCCAAGAGACCCAGTACTTC. The full variable domain, with the rest looked up from reference TRBV5-1 and TRBJ2-5, is KAGVTQTPRYLIKTRGQQVTLSCSPISGHRSVSWYQQTPGQGLQFLFEYFSETQRNKGNFPGRFSGRQFSNSRSEMNVSTLELGDSALYLCASSPSLAGGSQETQYFGPGTRLLVL.

Notes on this clone: Germline and junction disagree at one end, which may indicate a read error. This chain links TRBV7-9 with TRBJ1-4; a possible D gene is TRBD1 (5 bases). This CDR3 region has 14 residues. Germline V gene data show CDR1 as SEHNR and CDR2 as FQNEAQ (reference sequence). The CDR3: CSSSPHRINEKLFF. The CDR3, as DNA: TGTTCCAGCAGCCCGCACAGGATTAATGAAAAACTGTTTTTT.

The chain uses TRBV7-2 and TRBJ2-5; 8 nucleotides line up with TRBD1. The CDR3 has 15 amino acids. Trimming cost V 5 bases and J 2 bases; bases outside gene matches: 7. Germline values: CDR1 SGHTA, CDR2 FQGNSA. The CDR3 is CASSVRQGRQETQYF. The CDR3 nucleotides read TGTGCCAGCAGCGTTCGACAGGGGAGGCAAGAGACCCAGTACTTC.